This T cell receptor (beta chain) originates from a study of OX40 agonist ivuxolimab in advanced cancers. Looking at the study overall: At doses from 0.01 to 10 mg/kg, patients were given intravenous ivuxolimab every 2 weeks. One patient with hepatocellular carcinoma and two with cutaneous melanoma, three in all, had partial responses.

Method: immunoSEQ multiplex PCR; TCRdb's copy keeps in-frame clones and lacks some. The sample lists 18,000 or so clones; roughly 80% were seen once. As to this clone: The target antigen is unknown.

The CDR3 spans 17 residues. Trimming cost V 0 bases and J 2 bases; bases outside gene matches: 7. Germline values: CDR1 SGHKS, CDR2 YYEKEE (reference sequence). General study findings and limits: In the 0.1 to 3.0 mg/kg range, CD4+ and CD8+ blood T cells had expanded clonally by week 6. It was not determined which antigens were specifically recognized by the peripheral T cells that had undergone clonal expansion.

V gene TRBV5-5 combines with J gene TRBJ2-3; TRBD2 aligns across 9 bases. The starting material was CD4+ or CD8+ T cells sorted from blood, obtained in a trial of the OX40 agonist ivuxolimab. The clonotype was recovered from an adult with an advanced solid tumor such as melanoma, head and neck, liver or kidney cancer. The CDR3, as DNA: TGTGCCAGCAGCTTGGAGGGTAGCGGGGGTCCCACAGATACGCAGTATTTT. This codes for CASSLEGSGGPTDTQYF. Combining the CDR3 with reference TRBV5-5 and TRBJ2-3 gives the whole variable domain DAGVTQSPTHLIKTRGQQVTLRCSPISGHKSVSWYQQVLGQGPQFIFQYYEKEERGRGNFPDRFSARQFPNYSSELNVNALLLGDSALYLCASSLEGSGGPTDTQYFGPGTRLTVL.